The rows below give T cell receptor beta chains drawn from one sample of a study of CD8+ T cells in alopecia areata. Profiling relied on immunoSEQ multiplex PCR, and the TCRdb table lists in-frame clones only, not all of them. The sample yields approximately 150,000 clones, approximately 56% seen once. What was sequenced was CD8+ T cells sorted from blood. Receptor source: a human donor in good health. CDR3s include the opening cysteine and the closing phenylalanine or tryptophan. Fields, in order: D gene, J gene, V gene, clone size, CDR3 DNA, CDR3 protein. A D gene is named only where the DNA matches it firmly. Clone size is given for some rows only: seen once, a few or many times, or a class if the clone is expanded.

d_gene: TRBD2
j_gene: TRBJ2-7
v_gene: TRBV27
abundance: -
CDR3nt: TGTGCCAGCACCAGGACCCTAGCGGGAGAGGGCGAGCAGTACTTC
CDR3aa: CASTRTLAGEGEQYF

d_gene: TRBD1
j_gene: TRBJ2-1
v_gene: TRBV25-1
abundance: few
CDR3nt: TGTGCCACTGCGGGACAGGTCCTCAATGAGCAGTTCTTC
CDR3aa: CATAGQVLNEQFF

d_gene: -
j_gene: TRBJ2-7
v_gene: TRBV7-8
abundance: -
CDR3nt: TGTGCCAGCAGCTCAGAGGACGCTTGGGATGACGAGCAGTACTTC
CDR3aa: CASSSEDAWDDEQYF

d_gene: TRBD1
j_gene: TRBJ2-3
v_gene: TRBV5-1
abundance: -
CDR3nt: TGCGCCATCCTGGACAGGGTAACCCCCACAGATACGCAGTATTTT
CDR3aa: CAILDRVTPTDTQYF

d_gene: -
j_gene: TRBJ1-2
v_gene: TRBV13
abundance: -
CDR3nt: TGTGCCAGCAGCTTAGATGTCAGCCATGGCTACACCTTC
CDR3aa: CASSLDVSHGYTF

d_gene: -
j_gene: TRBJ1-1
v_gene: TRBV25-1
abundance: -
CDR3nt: TGTGCCAGCAGTGAATACGGGGGAGGAGCTTTCTTT
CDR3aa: CASSEYGGGAFF

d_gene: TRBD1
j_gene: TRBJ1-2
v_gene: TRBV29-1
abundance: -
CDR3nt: TGCAGCGTACGGACAGGAGCCAACTATGGCTACACCTTC
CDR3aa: CSVRTGANYGYTF

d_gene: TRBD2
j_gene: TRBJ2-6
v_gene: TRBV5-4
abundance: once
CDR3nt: TGTGCCAGCAGCTTGGGGGTAGCGGGCCAACTATCCGGGGCCAACGTCCTGACTTTC
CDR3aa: CASSLGVAGQLSGANVLTF

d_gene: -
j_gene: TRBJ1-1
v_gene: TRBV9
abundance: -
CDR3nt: TGTGCCAGCAGCGCCAAGGGGGGCACTGAAGCTTTCTTT
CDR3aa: CASSAKGGTEAFF

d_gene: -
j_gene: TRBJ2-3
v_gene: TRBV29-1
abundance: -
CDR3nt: TGCAGCGTTTCTCTAGGGACTGGGGCTTACACAGATACGCAGTATTTT
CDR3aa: CSVSLGTGAYTDTQYF